Presented here are 20 T cell receptor beta chains from one specimen sequenced in a study of shared clonotypes between healthy human individuals. The method was immunoSEQ multiplex PCR; TCRdb's version includes in-frame clones alone and lacks a portion of them. The data hold a few million clones, with 90% to 95% observed a single time. CD8 cells classed as naive were CD45RO-negative and positively selected for CCR7, excluding terminally differentiated effector memory CD45RA+ cells. Sequencing was performed on naive CD8+ T cells from PBMCs. The receptor set was obtained from a man aged 18-30 years in good health. Some clones in this sample may be carry-over from other donors' samples.

Worth noting for this clone: At one of its ends the junction is not consistent with the germline gene, which may arise from a read error. The chain couples TRBV6-5 to TRBJ2-7; weak D call: TRBD1 (5 bases). The CDR3 is made up of 14 amino acids. The germline V gene encodes CDR1 MNHEY and CDR2 SVGAGI. As DNA, the CDR3 is TGTGCCAGCAGGTACTTCCAGGGTGCCTACGAGCAGTACTTC. This translates into CASRYFQGAYEQYF.

V usage is TRBV5-4 and J usage is TRBJ2-1; D remains ambiguous. The CDR3 sequence is 14 residues long. The germline V gene encodes CDR1 SGHNT and CDR2 YYREEE (reference sequence). V was trimmed by 3 bases and J by 2 bases, leaving 9 bases between them. The CDR3 loop is CASSWALAYNEQFF. CDR3 DNA: TGTGCCAGCAGCTGGGCCCTTGCCTACAATGAGCAGTTCTTC.

The J gene is TRBJ2-5, the V gene TRBV27; D uncertain. Trimming shortened V by 1 base and J by 8 bases, and 11 bases separated the two germline ends. The CDR3 sequence is 13 residues long. CDR1 MNHEY and CDR2 SMNVEV come from the germline V gene (reference sequence). CDR3 sequence (DNA): TGTGCCAGCAGTTTATGGGGTTCTGAAACCCAGTACTTC. Amino acids: CASSLWGSETQYF.

The V and J genes are TRBV29-1 and TRBJ2-1; D may be TRBD2 (5 bases). V was cut by 5 bases and J by 4 bases, with 21 bases left in between. This CDR3 spans 16 amino acids. Germline V gene data show CDR1 as SQVTM and CDR2 as ANQGSEA. The CDR3 DNA reads as TGCAGCGTTTTTGGTTGGGCCGCACCGGGGTACAATGAGCAGTTCTTC. This translates into CSVFGWAAPGYNEQFF.

The chain combines TRBV9 with TRBJ2-3; no clear D. This CDR3 is 13 amino acids long. The germline gives CDR1 SGDLS, CDR2 YYNGEE. V was shortened by 0 bases and J by 5 bases, with 7 bases between the two germline ends. DNA of the CDR3: TGTGCCAGCAGCGTAGGAACCAGAGATACGCAGTATTTT. As protein: CASSVGTRDTQYF.

The V call is TRBV7-8, the J call TRBJ1-2; the D gene is possibly TRBD1 (6 bases). Trimming took 2 bases from V and 8 from J, leaving 15 bases between them. The germline V gene has CDR1 SGHVS and CDR2 FQNEAQ. This CDR3 has 14 residues. This CDR3 reads CASSLYRDSGGYTF. CDR3 DNA: TGTGCCAGCAGCTTATACAGGGACTCGGGAGGCTACACCTTC.

The V gene is TRBV6-1, the J gene TRBJ2-5, with D perhaps matching TRBD1 (6 bases). Germline CDR1 is MNHNS and CDR2 is SASEGT. The CDR3 has 15 residues. Trimming left V 0 bases short and J 1 base short, with 9 bases between. The CDR3 sequence is CASSEARTAQETQYF. CDR3 nucleotides: TGTGCCAGCAGTGAAGCCCGGACAGCCCAAGAGACCCAGTACTTC.

This clone was recorded once. This chain joins TRBV6-5 and TRBJ1-1, with D possibly matching TRBD1 (5 bases). Trimming took 1 base from V and 11 from J, leaving 8 bases between them. Per germline, CDR1 MNHEY and CDR2 SVGAGI. The CDR3 is made up of 11 amino acids. CDR3 amino acids: CASSYWGKAFF. CDR3 coding DNA: TGTGCCAGCAGTTACTGGGGGAAGGCTTTCTTT.

The chain employs TRBV6-5 and TRBJ2-1, with 9 bases aligning to TRBD2. This CDR3 spans 15 amino acids. The ends lost 6 bases at V and 5 bases at J; junction bases unmatched: 8. In germline, CDR1 is MNHEY, CDR2 SVGAGI. As DNA, the CDR3 is TGTGCCAGCAGCGGCGGGAGGGCCACGGACAATGAGCAGTTCTTC. This sequence encodes CASSGGRATDNEQFF.

This sequence joins TRBV27 and TRBJ2-3, with D possibly matching TRBD2 (6 bases). Trimming stripped 6 bases from V and 6 bases from J, with 10 bases between. This CDR3 region has 12 residues. Per the germline V gene, CDR1 is MNHEY and CDR2 is SMNVEV (reference sequence). DNA of the CDR3: TGTGCCAGCAGGGGAGGTTTCGATACGCAGTATTTT. This translates into CASRGGFDTQYF.

The V call is TRBV2, the J call TRBJ1-1, with TRBD1 identical over 10 bases. After removal of 4 bases from V and 4 bases from J, the junction contained 3 bases not matched to a gene. The CDR3 loop spans 14 amino acids. From germline, CDR1 is SNHLY and CDR2 FYNNEI. CDR3 amino acids: CASSGRDRGTEAFF. The DNA for the CDR3 is TGTGCCAGCAGTGGCCGGGACAGGGGCACTGAAGCTTTCTTT. The full variable domain, with the rest looked up from reference TRBV2 and TRBJ1-1, is EPEVTQTPSHQVTQMGQEVILRCVPISNHLYFYWYRQILGQKVEFLVSFYNNEISEKSEIFDDQFSVERPDGSNFTLKIRSTKLEDSAMYFCASSGRDRGTEAFFGQGTRLTVV.

This clone was seen only once. This sequence joins TRBV15 and TRBJ1-1; TRBD1 is a possible D gene (6 bases). Germline CDR1 and CDR2: LNHNV and YYDKDF (reference sequence). The CDR3 length is 13 residues. Trimming took off 1 base at V and 8 bases at J, with 11 bases between the two ends. CDR3 loop: CATSRGGAGEAFF. DNA of the CDR3: TGTGCCACCAGCAGAGGGGGGGCGGGGGAAGCTTTCTTT.

The chain links TRBV5-1 to TRBJ2-3; 10 nucleotides agree with TRBD2. Germline trimming cut 1 base from V and 4 bases from J; bases unmatched to any gene: 0. Germline CDR1 is SGHRS and CDR2 is YFSETQ. The length of the CDR3 is 14 residues. The CDR3 sequence: CASSLSGRADTQYF. The DNA for the CDR3 is TGCGCCAGCAGCTTGAGCGGGAGGGCAGATACGCAGTATTTT. Variable domain in full (rest from reference TRBV5-1 and TRBJ2-3): KAGVTQTPRYLIKTRGQQVTLSCSPISGHRSVSWYQQTPGQGLQFLFEYFSETQRNKGNFPGRFSGRQFSNSRSEMNVSTLELGDSALYLCASSLSGRADTQYFGPGTRLTVL.

This clone came up once. V gene TRBV11-2 combines with J gene TRBJ2-7; 10 bases align to TRBD2. This CDR3 has 15 residues. Per the germline V gene, CDR1 is SGHAT and CDR2 is FQNNGV. The V segment lost 5 bases and the J segment 6 bases; nucleotides outside the gene matches: 10. The CDR3 DNA reads TGTGCCAGCAGCCCCTGGACTAGCGGACTAGGCGAGCAGTACTTC. Translating it yields CASSPWTSGLGEQYF.

V is TRBV7-2 and J is TRBJ2-2; TRBD2 matches at 9 bases. Looked up from germline, CDR1 is SGHTA and CDR2 is FQGNSA. The V segment lost 10 bases and the J segment 2 bases; nucleotides outside the gene matches: 5. The CDR3 runs 14 residues. CDR3 protein: CANIAGVNTGELFF. As DNA, the CDR3 is TGTGCCAACATAGCGGGAGTAAACACCGGGGAGCTGTTTTTT.

The V and J genes are TRBV15 and TRBJ1-4; D is uncertain. Deletions cut 3 bases from V and 4 bases from J, with 9 bases between. The CDR3 extends over 14 amino acids. Germline values: CDR1 LNHNV, CDR2 YYDKDF (reference sequence). CDR3 residues: CATSSRRSNEKLFF. Written as DNA, the CDR3 is TGTGCCACCAGCAGTAGGAGGAGTAATGAAAAACTGTTTTTT.

A note on this clone: The sample holds other DNA sequences that translate to the same CDR3. The rearrangement joins TRBV7-9 to TRBJ2-7; 8 bases map to TRBD1. The CDR3 is made up of 15 amino acids. CDR1 and CDR2 from the germline V gene are SEHNR and FQNEAQ (reference sequence). Trimming at V came to 2 bases and at J to 3 bases, leaving 6 bases not matched to a gene. The CDR3 bases are TGTGCCAGCAGCTTATTGGGACAGGAGAACTACGAGCAGTACTTC. This sequence encodes CASSLLGQENYEQYF.

Only a few counts were recorded for this clone. V usage is TRBV9 and J usage is TRBJ1-1, with D unresolved. Germline CDR1 SGDLS, CDR2 YYNGEE. V was clipped by 3 bases and J by 10 bases, with 13 bases between them. This CDR3 contains 12 residues. As DNA, the CDR3 is TGTGCCAGCAGCGGGATCGTGCGAGGAGCTTTCTTT. It is translated as CASSGIVRGAFF.

The J gene is TRBJ2-3, the V gene TRBV7-9; a weak D match, TRBD2 (6 bases). The CDR3 loop spans 14 amino acids. CDR1 and CDR2 from the germline V gene are SEHNR and FQNEAQ (reference sequence). Trimming cost V 6 bases and J 2 bases, with 12 bases left between them. The CDR3 is CASRLLANTDTQYF. The CDR3 DNA reads as TGTGCCAGCAGACTACTAGCAAACACAGATACGCAGTATTTT.

The chain recombines TRBV27 with TRBJ2-7; 14 positions match TRBD2. The junction had 19 bases not matched to a gene; V was cut back by 4 bases and J by 5 bases. CDR1 and CDR2 from the germline V gene are MNHEY and SMNVEV (reference sequence). CDR3 length equals 20 residues. CDR3 nucleotides: TGTGCCAGCAGTTGGACAGGGGTTGGGACTAGCGGGAGATCGGAGAACGAGCAGTACTTC. It encodes CASSWTGVGTSGRSENEQYF.